One T cell receptor (beta chain) is described in this entry. Its antigen is unknown. Time point noted: week 5, during vaccination. Every single dose of the vaccine, 300 ug of mutant IDH1 20-mer peptide, came with topical imiquimod. J lost 7 bases, V lost 6 bases, and 5 bases had no gene match. Germline V gene lookup returns CDR1 MNHNY and CDR2 SVGAGI (reference sequence). The CDR3 is 15 amino acids. The assay was immunoSEQ multiplex PCR, and TCRdb's table has in-frame clones only and misses some. Of 52,000 or so clones in the sample, approximately 82% are singletons; the top ten hold 3% to 3.5%. This entry comes from a study of a mutant IDH1 vaccine in newly diagnosed glioma. Overall study: Onset of vaccination occurred 4-6 weeks following radiotherapy alone, or with temozolomide cycles. Beforehand, treatment had been radiotherapy, temozolomide, or both; the majority received both.

The material was PBMCs, obtained from a glioma patient whose treatment included an IDH1 peptide vaccine. V usage is TRBV6-6 and J usage is TRBJ2-1, with 14 bases that match TRBD2. The clonotype originates from a woman between 18 and 29 years old with glioma. Some clones in this sample may be carry-over from other donors' samples. The CDR3 sequence: CASRGLAGVLNEQFF. CDR3 nucleotide sequence: TGTGCCAGCAGGGGACTAGCGGGGGTGTTGAATGAGCAGTTCTTC.